The 18 T cell receptor beta chains in this list originate from one sample, sequenced in a study of OX40 agonist ivuxolimab in advanced cancers. Sequencing used immunoSEQ multiplex PCR; TCRdb keeps in-frame clones, though not all of them. The sample records tens of thousands of clones, about 86% being singletons. Source: CD4+ or CD8+ T cells sorted from blood, taken in a trial of the OX40 agonist ivuxolimab. These receptors came from an adult with an advanced solid tumor such as melanoma, head and neck, liver or kidney cancer.

This clone came up a few times. J is TRBJ1-5 and V is TRBV7-2; TRBD1 agrees at 8 bases. V was clipped by 5 bases and J by 0 bases; unmatched bases: 6. This CDR3 has 16 residues. Germline V CDR1 and CDR2: SGHTA, FQGNSA. The CDR3 sequence: CASSNTGGYSNQPQHF. The CDR3 DNA reads as TGTGCCAGCAGCAACACAGGGGGGTATAGCAATCAGCCCCAGCATTTT.

As concerns this clone: Because the CDR3 is missing its conserved closing phenylalanine or tryptophan, this is likely a read error. It is unclear where the CDR3 begins or ends on the DNA, so no DNA is shown, and the CDR3 is as TCRdb lists it. The chain combines TRBV10-2 with TRBJ2-7; TRBD1 is the table's D call, not checked against the DNA. Looked up from germline, CDR1 is WSHSY and CDR2 is SAAADI. A total of 11 residues make up the CDR3, ends included. CDR3: CASSEGDRVSY.

The chain combines TRBV27 with TRBJ2-7; 12 bases agree with TRBD2. Germline values: CDR1 MNHEY, CDR2 SMNVEV (reference sequence). The CDR3 contains 14 residues. J was trimmed by 3 bases and V by 7 bases; bases with no gene match: 4. CDR3 protein: CASTRLAGDYEQYF. DNA of the CDR3: TGTGCCAGCACTCGACTAGCGGGAGACTACGAGCAGTACTTC.

By share of the sample, this clone is medium-sized (0.01 to 0.1%). The chain recombines TRBV4-3 with TRBJ2-3, with TRBD1 as a possible D gene (6 bases). Trimming shortened V by 1 base and J by 5 bases, and 10 bases separated the two germline ends. CDR1 is LGHNA, CDR2 YSLEER, per germline. The CDR3 runs to 14 residues. This CDR3 is CASSQVPQGDTQYF. CDR3 coding DNA: TGCGCCAGCAGCCAAGTCCCACAGGGAGATACGCAGTATTTT.

Here the CDR3 DNA reads TGTGCCAGTAGTATAGATAACTCTGGGGCCAACGTCCTGACTTTC. Translating gives CASSIDNSGANVLTF. V and J are TRBV19 and TRBJ2-6, with D hard to call. The germline V and J ends were trimmed by 0 bases and 0 bases, with 3 bases remaining between them. The CDR3 has 15 amino acids. Germline loops: CDR1 LNHDA, CDR2 SQIVND (reference sequence).

This sequence joins TRBV4-1 and TRBJ2-7; D not certain. This CDR3 spans 15 amino acids. Germline V gene data show CDR1 as MGHRA and CDR2 as YSYEKL. V dropped 2 bases and J dropped 1 base, with 12 bases sitting between them. As DNA, the CDR3 is TGCGCCAGCAGCCAACAGTCTAACGCGTCCTACGAGCAGTACTTC. Translated: CASSQQSNASYEQYF.

The chain carries TRBV19 and TRBJ2-5, with D possibly being TRBD1 (6 bases). V shed 1 base and J shed 5 bases, with 11 bases lying between them. Germline V gene data show CDR1 as LNHDA and CDR2 as SQIVND (reference sequence). The length of the CDR3 is 14 residues. The CDR3 region is CASSIAGRGETQYF. In DNA form, the CDR3 reads TGTGCCAGTAGTATAGCGGGCAGGGGTGAGACCCAGTACTTC.

The CDR3 loop is CAIKAGGRDEQYF. For the CDR3, the DNA is TGTGCCATCAAGGCAGGGGGCAGGGACGAGCAGTACTTC. The V call is TRBV10-3, the J call TRBJ2-7; 8 positions match TRBD1. This CDR3 region has 13 residues. The V gene end was trimmed by 7 bases and the J gene end by 5 bases; junction bases not matched to a gene: 7. Germline V gene lookup returns CDR1 ENHRY and CDR2 SYGVKD.

The chain recombines TRBV7-9 with TRBJ2-1; D uncertain. The CDR3 totals 12 residues. Trimming cost V 5 bases and J 9 bases, with 11 bases left between them. Germline-derived CDR1 and CDR2 are SEHNR and FQNEAQ (reference sequence). The CDR3 reads CASSPRPVEQFF. The CDR3, as DNA: TGTGCCAGCAGCCCCCGCCCGGTTGAGCAGTTCTTC.

The chain joins TRBV15 to TRBJ1-1; a weak D match, TRBD1 (6 bases). V dropped 3 bases and J dropped 4 bases, with 12 bases sitting between them. The CDR3 contains 14 residues. Germline V gives CDR1 LNHNV, CDR2 YYDKDF (reference sequence). CDR3 DNA: TGTGCCACCAGCAGGGGAGAGGGGGGCACTGAAGCTTTCTTT. Its translation: CATSRGEGGTEAFF.

The chain recombines TRBV4-2 with TRBJ1-2; D gene ambiguous. The germline V gene encodes CDR1 LGHNA and CDR2 YNFKEQ. This CDR3 spans 16 amino acids. The V and J ends lost 0 bases and 1 base respectively, with 12 bases between them. The CDR3 DNA is TGTGCCAGCAGCCAAGAGTCGGGAGGTCTTAACTATGGCTACACCTTC. This encodes CASSQESGGLNYGYTF.

The rearrangement uses TRBV7-9 and TRBJ2-1; no reliable D call. Germline CDR1 reads SEHNR; CDR2 reads FQNEAQ (reference sequence). The CDR3 is 13 residues long. Trimming stripped 0 bases from V and 5 bases from J, with 5 bases between. The DNA of the CDR3 is TGTGCCAGCAGCTTAGCCAGTCACAATGAGCAGTTCTTC. This gives the protein CASSLASHNEQFF.

The chain combines TRBV5-4 with TRBJ1-1, with D uncertain. The CDR3 is 14 residues long. Per the germline V gene, CDR1 is SGHNT and CDR2 is YYREEE (reference sequence). V shed 0 bases and J shed 1 base, with 7 bases lying between them. CDR3 in DNA: TGTGCCAGCAGCTTGGATCTGGGGAACACTGAAGCTTTCTTT. This codes for CASSLDLGNTEAFF.

This chain connects TRBV4-1 to TRBJ2-6; D unclear. Looked up from germline, CDR1 is MGHRA and CDR2 is YSYEKL. The ends were cut back, 1 base at V and 2 bases at J, with 9 bases in the middle. CDR3 length: 16 residues. The CDR3 loop is CASSQAFGTGANVLTF. The CDR3, as DNA: TGCGCCAGCAGCCAAGCCTTTGGGACTGGGGCCAACGTCCTGACTTTC.

This clone came up once. The V and J genes are TRBV12-1 and TRBJ2-3; the table's D gene call, TRBD1, was not cross checked with the DNA. TRBV12-1 is recorded as a pseudogene. The CDR3 spans 17 residues. The DNA of the CDR3 is TGTGCCAGCAGCTTTCGTTTCGGACAGGGGTACACAGATACGCAGTATTTT. Its translation is CASSFRFGQGYTDTQYF.

This chain connects TRBV19 to TRBJ2-3; TRBD2 matches 12 bases. Germline CDR1 and CDR2: LNHDA and SQIVND (reference sequence). The CDR3 covers 16 residues. V lost 4 bases, J lost 0 bases, and 2 bases stayed unmatched. CDR3 loop: CASSTGLAGSTDTQYF. The CDR3 DNA sequence: TGTGCCAGTAGTACCGGACTAGCGGGAAGCACAGATACGCAGTATTTT.

The rearrangement joins TRBV29-1 to TRBJ1-2; a possible D gene is TRBD1 (5 bases). The germline V and J ends were trimmed by 5 bases and 0 bases, with 22 bases remaining between them. CDR3 length: 17 residues. Germline V CDR1 and CDR2: SQVTM, ANQGSEA. The CDR3 region is CSVLIGGFEAPNYGYTF. CDR3 nucleotide sequence: TGCAGCGTTCTCATTGGGGGGTTCGAGGCCCCTAACTATGGCTACACCTTC.

The chain carries TRBV5-4 and TRBJ1-5; D perhaps matches TRBD1 (5 bases). This CDR3 has 15 residues. The germline V gene has CDR1 SGHNT and CDR2 YYREEE (reference sequence). V lost 4 bases to trimming and J lost 4 bases, with 15 bases between them. The DNA of the CDR3 is TGTGCCAGCAGCGACAGTGGGGCCTTAAATCAGCCCCAGCATTTT. This codes for CASSDSGALNQPQHF. The complete variable domain, with remaining parts taken from reference TRBV5-4 and TRBJ1-5, reads ETGVTQSPTHLIKTRGQQVTLRCSSQSGHNTVSWYQQALGQGPQFIFQYYREEENGRGNFPPRFSGLQFPNYSSELNVNALELDDSALYLCASSDSGALNQPQHFGDGTRLSIL.